This section outlines one T cell receptor beta chain sequence together with its context. The sample is drawn from a study of blood T cell repertoires in COVID-19. Study in general: In each case, the material was cDNA or gDNA derived from T cells, B-cell-depleted T cells, or PBMCs.

Per the authors' pipeline: Amplification of reference gene primers was used by the study to estimate nucleated cell counts. Profiling relied on immunoSEQ multiplex PCR, and the TCRdb table lists in-frame clones only, not all of them. Clonal size and the V and J genes are those of that table, whereas D and trimming came from the DNA. The sample has tens of thousands of clones; roughly 90% are singletons. CDR3 length: 14 residues. Trimming removed 7 bases from V and 1 base from J; junction bases left unmatched: 3. Looked up from germline, CDR1 is LNHDA and CDR2 is SQIVND (reference sequence). This sequence was found in a man in his forties or fifties with acute or convalescent COVID-19. The chain employs TRBV19 and TRBJ2-3, with 9 bases fitting TRBD2. Sequences were obtained from peripheral blood. For the CDR3, the DNA is TGTGCCAGTAATGCGGGGGGGCGCACAGATACGCAGTATTTT. Translation: CASNAGGRTDTQYF. Drawing the rest from reference TRBV19 and TRBJ2-3, the complete variable domain is DGGITQSPKYLFRKEGQNVTLSCEQNLNHDAMYWYRQDPGQGLRLIYYSQIVNDFQKGDIAEGYSVSREKKESFPLTVTSAQKNPTAFYLCASNAGGRTDTQYFGPGTRLTVL.